Presented here are 10 T cell receptor beta chains from one specimen sequenced in a study of blood T cell repertoires in COVID-19 (TCRdb year 2020). The method behind the library was the immunoSEQ multiplex PCR assay. TCRdb limited this immuneACCESS table to in-frame rearrangements with V and J called. A share of clones is missing; checked studies link under half to unresolved V genes, and the rest is unexplained. The sample table records about 160,000 clones; 80% of these occur just once. Of the sample, 3.4% falls within the top ten clones. The material sequenced was PBMCs or T cells enriched from blood (not recorded which). These receptors came from a woman aged 60-75 years who had recovered from COVID-19.

The chain couples TRBV2 to TRBJ1-5; D is uncertain. The V gene's germline CDR1 is SNHLY and CDR2 FYNNEI. The CDR3 sequence is 15 residues long. Trimming stripped 3 bases from V and 6 bases from J, with 15 bases between. In DNA, the CDR3 is TGTGCCAGCAGTGATAACGGGATTTCGGGTCAGCCCCAGCATTTT. This gives the protein CASSDNGISGQPQHF. The full variable domain, completed using reference TRBV2 and TRBJ1-5, is EPEVTQTPSHQVTQMGQEVILRCVPISNHLYFYWYRQILGQKVEFLVSFYNNEISEKSEIFDDQFSVERPDGSNFTLKIRSTKLEDSAMYFCASSDNGISGQPQHFGDGTRLSIL.

This clone occurred once. This sequence joins TRBV7-9 and TRBJ1-3, with D possibly being TRBD1 (6 bases). The CDR3 extends over 14 amino acids. Germline lookup yields CDR1 SEHNR and CDR2 FQNEAQ (reference sequence). Deletions cut 5 bases from V and 0 bases from J, with 8 bases between. The CDR3 DNA reads TGTGCCAGCAGCGACAGGAGCTCTGGAAACACCATATATTTT. As protein: CASSDRSSGNTIYF.

CDR3 nucleotides: TGTGCCATCGGACAGGGGGCCCCCTCTGGGGCCAACGTCCTGACTTTC. It yields the protein CAIGQGAPSGANVLTF. The chain links TRBV2 to TRBJ2-6; 11 bases are shared with TRBD1. Germline V lookup: CDR1 SNHLY, CDR2 FYNNEI. This CDR3 comprises 16 residues. The V segment lost 10 bases and the J segment 0 bases; nucleotides outside the gene matches: 5.

V gene TRBV9 combines with J gene TRBJ1-3; TRBD1 agrees at 7 bases. CDR3 length equals 13 residues. V trimming: 4 bases; J trimming: 8 bases; junction bases outside the gene matches: 6. Germline V CDR1 and CDR2: SGDLS, YYNGEE. Written as DNA, the CDR3 is TGTGCCAGCAGCCTCGACAGGGCGGACACCATATATTTT. Its translation: CASSLDRADTIYF.

This chain links TRBV4-2 with TRBJ2-3; 9 nucleotides line up with TRBD2. This CDR3 is built from 18 residues. Germline lookup yields CDR1 LGHNA and CDR2 YNFKEQ. The V gene end was trimmed by 1 base and the J gene end by 1 base; junction bases not matched to a gene: 9. DNA of the CDR3: TGTGCCAGCAGCCAAGTAGGCGGCAAGCGGGGGGGCACAGATACGCAGTATTTT. This sequence encodes CASSQVGGKRGGTDTQYF.

The J gene is TRBJ1-1, the V gene TRBV27, with 7 positions matching TRBD1. The CDR3 spans 14 residues. Germline CDR1 MNHEY, CDR2 SMNVEV (reference sequence). V lost 8 bases and J lost 0; bases outside the gene matches: 6. For the CDR3, the DNA is TGTGCCAGCGGAGTCGACAGGGTGAACACTGAAGCTTTCTTT. It yields the protein CASGVDRVNTEAFF.

The chain carries TRBV5-1 and TRBJ1-6, with 7 bases matching TRBD1. Germline V gene sequence: CDR1 SGHRS, CDR2 YFSETQ. V lost 4 bases, J lost 10 bases, and 11 bases stayed unmatched. The CDR3 runs 15 residues. Here the CDR3 reads CASSSDREPGSPLHF. CDR3 in DNA: TGCGCCAGCAGCAGTGACAGGGAGCCCGGGTCACCCCTCCACTTT.

The chain links TRBV19 to TRBJ2-2, with D tentatively TRBD2 (6 bases). This CDR3 region has 15 residues. The V gene lost 5 bases and the J gene lost 1 base, with 11 bases spanning the gap. From germline, CDR1 is LNHDA and CDR2 SQIVND (reference sequence). This CDR3 is CASSLRDLNTGELFF. The CDR3 nucleotides are TGTGCCAGTAGTCTCCGGGACTTGAACACCGGGGAGCTGTTTTTT.

This clone was recorded a few times. The gene calls are TRBV21-1 and TRBJ2-1; the table names TRBD1, a call not compared with the DNA. TRBV21-1 is shown as a pseudogene. The CDR3 length is 13 residues. Written as DNA, the CDR3 is TGTGCCAGGGGGGGGACAGGGATGAATGAGCAGTTCTTC. Encoded protein: CARGGTGMNEQFF.

The V call is TRBV4-2, the J call TRBJ2-7, with TRBD1 as a possible D gene (5 bases). The CDR3 sequence is 15 residues long. The germline CDR1 and CDR2 sequences are LGHNA and YNFKEQ. The germline V and J ends were trimmed by 0 bases and 0 bases, with 9 bases remaining between them. CDR3 sequence: CASSQEQGISYEQYF. The CDR3 DNA is TGTGCCAGCAGCCAAGAGCAGGGTATCTCCTACGAGCAGTACTTC.